The 12 T cell receptor beta chains in this list originate from one sample, sequenced in a study of CD4 T cells in relation to SARS-CoV-2 and coronaviruses. No antigen has been identified for these receptors. TCRdb's copy holds only in-frame clones and misses some; the assay was immunoSEQ multiplex PCR. The sample contains approximately 36,000 clones, under 85% of which appear only once. The specimen was memory CD4+ T cells from PBMCs, cultured in vitro. These TCRs come from an adult with COVID-19.

The chain combines TRBV5-1 with TRBJ2-7, with D hard to call. V was cut by 4 bases and J by 0 bases, with 14 bases left in between. CDR1 SGHRS and CDR2 YFSETQ come from the germline V gene. The CDR3 contains 15 residues. CDR3 region: CASSPLGESSYEQYF. CDR3 nucleotide sequence: TGCGCCAGCAGCCCTCTTGGAGAGAGCTCCTACGAGCAGTACTTC.

Only a few counts were recorded for this clone. CDR3 residues: CASRKQGRSNYGYTF. CDR3 bases: TGTGCCAGCAGAAAACAGGGGAGATCTAACTATGGCTACACCTTC. This chain links TRBV7-9 with TRBJ1-2; 7 bases fit TRBD1. Trimming at V came to 6 bases and at J to 0 bases, leaving 7 bases not matched to a gene. CDR1 and CDR2 from the germline V gene are SEHNR and FQNEAQ (reference sequence). CDR3 length equals 15 residues.

The chain employs TRBV19 and TRBJ2-1, with 9 positions matching TRBD2. Germline V lookup: CDR1 LNHDA, CDR2 SQIVND (reference sequence). J gave up 6 bases and V 0 bases, and 15 bases lay outside the gene matches. The CDR3 covers 19 residues. The CDR3: CASSIEAGGALRDVNEQFF. DNA for the CDR3: TGTGCCAGTAGTATAGAAGCGGGGGGCGCTTTGCGGGACGTCAATGAGCAGTTCTTC.

The rearrangement uses TRBV11-2 and TRBJ2-3; 10 bases line up with TRBD2. The V gene end was trimmed by 8 bases and the J gene end by 1 base; junction bases not matched to a gene: 0. CDR1 SGHAT and CDR2 FQNNGV come from the germline V gene. The CDR3 consists of 13 residues. The CDR3, as DNA: TGTGCCAGCGGACTAGCGGGCACAGATACGCAGTATTTT. As protein: CASGLAGTDTQYF.

V gene TRBV5-1 combines with J gene TRBJ2-3; 14 bases are shared with TRBD2. J gave up 5 bases and V 4 bases, and 9 bases lay outside the gene matches. The CDR3 is made up of 17 amino acids. The germline gives CDR1 SGHRS, CDR2 YFSETQ. The CDR3 is CASSVPGLAGVGDTQYF. The CDR3 region has the DNA TGCGCCAGCAGCGTCCCGGGACTAGCGGGAGTTGGAGATACGCAGTATTTT.

The chain recombines TRBV9 with TRBJ2-1; D possibly corresponds to TRBD1 (5 bases). V lost 2 bases and J 1 base, leaving 13 bases between the germline ends. The CDR3 is made up of 16 amino acids. Germline V gene sequence: CDR1 SGDLS, CDR2 YYNGEE. The CDR3 DNA is TGTGCCAGCAGCGTGGCAGGGCTCCCTTCCTACAATGAGCAGTTCTTC. It specifies CASSVAGLPSYNEQFF.

This chain joins TRBV2 and TRBJ2-5; 7 bases match TRBD1. J gave up 5 bases and V 4 bases, and 4 bases lay outside the gene matches. The CDR3 covers 13 residues. Germline V CDR1 and CDR2: SNHLY, FYNNEI. The CDR3 DNA sequence: TGTGCCAGCAGTGGACAGGGCTGGGAGACCCAGTACTTC. Its translation is CASSGQGWETQYF.

The count of this clone is one. The V and J genes are TRBV19 and TRBJ2-3; D is unresolved. CDR1 and CDR2 from the germline V gene are LNHDA and SQIVND (reference sequence). The CDR3 sequence is 13 residues long. The ends were cut back, 6 bases at V and 1 base at J, with 8 bases in the middle. The CDR3 coding sequence is TGTGCCAGTAGGGCCTGGGGCACAGATACGCAGTATTTT. Protein product: CASRAWGTDTQYF.

This chain links TRBV21-1 with TRBJ2-2; TRBD1 reflects the table's D call only, with no check against the DNA. TRBV21-1 is a pseudogene. This CDR3 spans 16 amino acids. CDR3 residues: CASSKEVRANTGELFF. CDR3 bases: TGTGCCAGCAGCAAAGAGGTCAGGGCGAACACCGGGGAGCTGTTTTTT.

The chain joins TRBV11-2 to TRBJ2-1; 10 nucleotides agree with TRBD2. The germline CDR1 and CDR2 sequences are SGHAT and FQNNGV. The CDR3 is 18 residues long. V trimming: 6 bases; J trimming: 3 bases; junction bases outside the gene matches: 14. CDR3 in amino acids: CASSVGPGSGRVYNEQFF. CDR3 nucleotides: TGTGCCAGCAGTGTAGGCCCCGGGAGCGGGAGGGTCTACAATGAGCAGTTCTTC. Full variable domain (missing parts from reference TRBV11-2 and TRBJ2-1): EAGVAQSPRYKIIEKRQSVAFWCNPISGHATLYWYQQILGQGPKLLIQFQNNGVVDDSQLPKDRFSAERLKGVDSTLKIQPAKLEDSAVYLCASSVGPGSGRVYNEQFFGPGTRLTVL.

V gene TRBV12-3 or TRBV12-4 combines with J gene TRBJ2-1; D is undetermined. The V and J ends lost 3 bases and 9 bases respectively, with 12 bases between them. The CDR3 has 13 residues. CDR3 coding DNA: TGTGCCAGCAGTTTTACCAGAGTCAGTGAGCAGTTCTTC. This translates into CASSFTRVSEQFF.

This chain uses TRBV4-2 with TRBJ2-7; the D gene is possibly TRBD1 (5 bases). Germline V lookup: CDR1 LGHNA, CDR2 YNFKEQ. The CDR3 is made up of 15 amino acids. Trimming removed 0 bases from V and 3 bases from J, with 12 bases in between. CDR3 bases: TGTGCCAGCAGCCAAGATATGACAGCTAACTACGAGCAGTACTTC. Translating it yields CASSQDMTANYEQYF.